These T cell receptor beta chains were read from a single sample in a study of blood T cell repertoires in COVID-19. Sequencing was performed with immunoSEQ multiplex PCR; in TCRdb, only in-frame clones are kept and a portion is missing. The table records nearly 350,000 clones, around 87% of them present only once. Input material: peripheral blood. The receptors were sampled from a woman aged 50 to 65 with COVID-19, enrolled during active disease. Both conserved end residues are part of each CDR3. D genes are given only for firm matches. Size is omitted from some rows. Given values are once, few, many or a class for expanded clones.

TRBJ2-1	once	TRBD2	TRBV5-8	TGTGCCAGCAGCTTGCCGGGACTAGCGGTTTCCTACAATGAGCAGTTCTTC	CASSLPGLAVSYNEQFF
TRBJ2-3	few	TRBD2	TRBV4-2	TGTGCCAGCAGCCAAACTATAATCCGCGGACTAGCGGGCACAGATACGCAGTATTTT	CASSQTIIRGLAGTDTQYF
TRBJ2-7	-	-	TRBV3-1/TRBV3-2	TGTGCCAGCAGCCAAGGGGGGCGAGGGGTCTCCTACGAGCAGTACTTC	CASSQGGRGVSYEQYF
TRBJ2-1	-	-	TRBV28	TGTGCCAGCAGTCCGCGGGTGGTGAACAATGAGCAGTTCTTC	CASSPRVVNNEQFF
TRBJ1-3	-	-	TRBV4-3	TGCGCCAGCAGCCAAGATCAGGGGTCCGGAAACACCATATATTTT	CASSQDQGSGNTIYF
TRBJ1-1	-	TRBD1	TRBV7-2	TGTGCCAGCAGCTCCGACCGATTTCGACAGGGCAACACTGAAGCTTTCTTT	CASSSDRFRQGNTEAFF
TRBJ2-1	-	-	TRBV6-5	TGTGCCAGCAGTCCCTTGAAGGGGGAATCCAATGAGCAGTTCTTC	CASSPLKGESNEQFF
TRBJ1-3	once	-	TRBV11-2	TGTGCCAGCAGCTCAAATACAGGGTCCCTCTCTGGAAACACCATATATTTT	CASSSNTGSLSGNTIYF
TRBJ2-7	-	TRBD1	TRBV19	TGTGCCAGTAGCTATGGGACAGGCAGGTTCTACGAGCAGTACTTC	CASSYGTGRFYEQYF
TRBJ2-5	-	TRBD1	TRBV11-3	TGTGCCAGCAGCTTAGGGACAGGGACAGAGACCCAGTACTTC	CASSLGTGTETQYF
TRBJ2-7	-	-	TRBV2	TGTGCCAGCAGCCAGAGGGCCTCGGGTCTGATAAACTACGAGCAGTACTTC	CASSQRASGLINYEQYF
TRBJ2-3	-	TRBD2	TRBV30	TGTGCCTGGAGTGTACAAGCGGGGGGCACAGATACGCAGTATTTT	CAWSVQAGGTDTQYF
TRBJ2-3	-	TRBD2	TRBV6-5	TGTGCCAGCAGTTACTCAGCGGGAGTTCAAGATACGCAGTATTTT	CASSYSAGVQDTQYF
TRBJ1-4	-	TRBD1	TRBV19	TGTGCCAGTAGTTCGGACAGGGACGAAAAACTGTTTTTT	CASSSDRDEKLFF
TRBJ2-1	-	-	TRBV4-1	TGCGCCAGCAGCCAAGCCCTGGGACGAGGGAGGTACAATGAGCAGTTCTTC	CASSQALGRGRYNEQFF
TRBJ1-4	-	TRBD1	TRBV19	TGTGCCAGTAGTCCTCCGGGACAGGGGGGTGAAAAACTGTTTTTT	CASSPPGQGGEKLFF
TRBJ2-7	-	TRBD2	TRBV5-1	TGCGCCAGCAGCTTGGGGACTAGCGGGAGCGAGCAGTACTTC	CASSLGTSGSEQYF
TRBJ1-1	-	-	TRBV27	TGTGCCAGCAGCTTGATCGACAGGAAGGGCACTGAAGCTTTCTTT	CASSLIDRKGTEAFF
TRBJ1-4	once	-	TRBV6-5	TGTGCCAGCAGTTACTCGACGGGGAAACTGTTTTTT	CASSYSTGKLFF
TRBJ2-7	-	-	TRBV27	TGTGCCAGCAGTTCCCCCTCGGTGGGGGGAAACTACGAGCAGTACTTC	CASSSPSVGGNYEQYF
TRBJ2-7	-	TRBD2	TRBV12-3/TRBV12-4	TGTGCCAGCAGTGCGGGAGGCTTTTACGAGCAGTACTTC	CASSAGGFYEQYF
TRBJ2-1	-	-	TRBV24-1	TGTGCCACCAGTTCGGTACGTCTCTACAATGAGCAGTTCTTC	CATSSVRLYNEQFF
TRBJ1-5	few	-	TRBV4-3	TGCGCCAGCAGCCAAGATGGGGCCAATCAGCCCCAGCATTTT	CASSQDGANQPQHF
TRBJ1-2	-	-	TRBV30	TGTGCCTGGAGTGTACTTCTTAACTATGGCTACACCTTC	CAWSVLLNYGYTF
TRBJ1-1	few	-	TRBV5-4	TGTGCCAGCAGCCCGGGACAAGAGAGGACTGAAGCTTTCTTT	CASSPGQERTEAFF
TRBJ2-7	once	TRBD2	TRBV6-5	TGTGCCAGCAGAATACTAGCGGAGGGGGGCTACGAGCAGTACTTC	CASRILAEGGYEQYF
TRBJ1-4	-	TRBD1	TRBV10-1	TGCGCCAGCATGTCAGGGGGTGAAAAACTGTTTTTT	CASMSGGEKLFF
TRBJ1-5	-	TRBD1	TRBV6-2/TRBV6-3	TGTGCCAGCAGTTACTCGACCGGGACAGGGAATCAGCCCCAGCATTTT	CASSYSTGTGNQPQHF
TRBJ2-1	-	-	TRBV5-1	TGCGCCAGCAGCTTGGGCGGGGGCGCCTACAATGAGCAGTTCTTC	CASSLGGGAYNEQFF
TRBJ2-2	-	TRBD2	TRBV5-1	TGCGCCAGCAGCTTGGGACTAGCGGGAGCTTTCACCGGGGAGCTGTTTTTT	CASSLGLAGAFTGELFF
TRBJ2-1	-	TRBD1	TRBV30	TGTGCCTGGAGTGACAGGGGCGCTGAGCAGTTCTTC	CAWSDRGAEQFF
TRBJ1-5	-	-	TRBV27	TGTGCCAGCAGTTTACTCGGTGGCAAAAAAAGGGGATATAGCAATCAGCCCCAGCATTTT	CASSLLGGKKRGYSNQPQHF